Listed below are T cell receptor beta chains from one sample, sequenced in a study of blood T cell repertoires in COVID-19. Assay: immunoSEQ multiplex PCR; the TCRdb copy retains only in-frame clones and omits some. Here the sample spans 200,000 to 250,000 clones, around 90% being singletons. Sequencing was done on a sample of PBMCs or T cells enriched from blood (not recorded which). The receptors shown here come from a woman between 25 and 40 years old who had been exposed to COVID-19. CDR3s include the opening cysteine and the closing phenylalanine or tryptophan. The order of the fields is clone size, D gene, J gene, V gene, CDR3 DNA, CDR3 protein. A D gene is named only where the DNA matches it firmly. Not every row has a clone size; where given, it reads once, few, many or a size class.

clone size: -
D gene: TRBD1
J gene: TRBJ2-3
V gene: TRBV18
CDR3 DNA: TGTGCCAGCTCACCCCTCGGGACAGGCGGGGATACGCAGTATTTT
CDR3 protein: CASSPLGTGGDTQYF

clone size: -
D gene: TRBD1
J gene: TRBJ2-5
V gene: TRBV6-2/TRBV6-3
CDR3 DNA: TGTGCCAGCAGTTACCAGGGGGCTAATACAGAGACCCAGTACTTC
CDR3 protein: CASSYQGANTETQYF

clone size: -
D gene: TRBD1
J gene: TRBJ1-2
V gene: TRBV19
CDR3 DNA: TGTGCCAGTAGCCCGACAGGGGGAGACTATGGCTACACCTTC
CDR3 protein: CASSPTGGDYGYTF

clone size: -
D gene: -
J gene: TRBJ2-1
V gene: TRBV6-1
CDR3 DNA: TGTGCCAGCAGTGATCTATTACGGAGGGGCGATGAGCAGTTCTTC
CDR3 protein: CASSDLLRRGDEQFF

clone size: -
D gene: TRBD1
J gene: TRBJ1-4
V gene: TRBV19
CDR3 DNA: TGTGCCAGTAGTGTGACAGGGATTAATGAAAAACTGTTTTTT
CDR3 protein: CASSVTGINEKLFF

clone size: few
D gene: -
J gene: TRBJ1-1
V gene: TRBV5-1
CDR3 DNA: TGCGCCAGCAGCTTGGACCCGGCCGGGAGCACTGAAGCTTTCTTT
CDR3 protein: CASSLDPAGSTEAFF

clone size: -
D gene: TRBD1
J gene: TRBJ1-2
V gene: TRBV28
CDR3 DNA: TGTGCCAGCAGCGGGCTTAGGGACAGGTCAACCAGTGGCTACACCTTC
CDR3 protein: CASSGLRDRSTSGYTF

clone size: -
D gene: TRBD2
J gene: TRBJ2-3
V gene: TRBV18
CDR3 DNA: TGTGCCAGCTCACCACCGTCCGGGAGGGCTAGCACAGATACGCAGTATTTT
CDR3 protein: CASSPPSGRASTDTQYF

clone size: -
D gene: TRBD1
J gene: TRBJ1-2
V gene: TRBV7-2
CDR3 DNA: TGTGCCAGCAGCTACCGGACAGGGTTTGTGGGAGGCTACACCTTC
CDR3 protein: CASSYRTGFVGGYTF

clone size: -
D gene: TRBD2
J gene: TRBJ2-1
V gene: TRBV29-1
CDR3 DNA: TGCAGCGTTGAGGGGAAAGGACTAGCGGGAGGGCATGAGCAGTTCTTC
CDR3 protein: CSVEGKGLAGGHEQFF

clone size: -
D gene: -
J gene: TRBJ1-1
V gene: TRBV28
CDR3 DNA: TGTGGCGCGGGGGTTAAGAACACTGAAGCTTTCTTT
CDR3 protein: CGAGVKNTEAFF

clone size: -
D gene: TRBD1
J gene: TRBJ1-2
V gene: TRBV19
CDR3 DNA: TGTGCCAGTAGTATGTACCGGGACAGGCGCGACTATGGCTACACCTTC
CDR3 protein: CASSMYRDRRDYGYTF

clone size: once
D gene: -
J gene: TRBJ1-2
V gene: TRBV7-9
CDR3 DNA: TGTGCCAGCAGCTTAGTTGGGGGGGTTGGATATGGCTACACCTTC
CDR3 protein: CASSLVGGVGYGYTF

clone size: -
D gene: -
J gene: TRBJ1-1
V gene: TRBV2
CDR3 DNA: TGTGCCAGCAGGGCAGGGCTTCCGAGCACTGAAGCTTTCTTT
CDR3 protein: CASRAGLPSTEAFF

clone size: -
D gene: -
J gene: TRBJ1-1
V gene: TRBV10-3
CDR3 DNA: TGTGCCATCAGTGACGCCGGGACATTGCGTACTGAAGCTTTCTTT
CDR3 protein: CAISDAGTLRTEAFF

clone size: -
D gene: -
J gene: TRBJ2-5
V gene: TRBV15
CDR3 DNA: TGTGCCACCAGCAGACTGACACATCCAGGAGAGACCCAGTACTTC
CDR3 protein: CATSRLTHPGETQYF

clone size: -
D gene: TRBD1
J gene: TRBJ1-6
V gene: TRBV5-1
CDR3 DNA: TGCGCCAGCAGAGACAGGGCTCGTAATTCACCCCTCCACTTT
CDR3 protein: CASRDRARNSPLHF

clone size: -
D gene: TRBD1
J gene: TRBJ1-1
V gene: TRBV6-1
CDR3 DNA: TGTGCCAGCAGTGGGGGACCCGAGACAGGGGCCCGGGAAGCTTTCTTT
CDR3 protein: CASSGGPETGAREAFF

clone size: -
D gene: -
J gene: TRBJ1-1
V gene: TRBV20-1
CDR3 DNA: TGCAGTGCTACAGGGAACACTGAAGCTTTCTTT
CDR3 protein: CSATGNTEAFF

clone size: few
D gene: -
J gene: TRBJ2-2
V gene: TRBV5-1
CDR3 DNA: TGCGCCAGCACTCGTACCGGGGAGCTGTTTTTT
CDR3 protein: CASTRTGELFF

clone size: -
D gene: -
J gene: TRBJ2-7
V gene: TRBV20-1
CDR3 DNA: TGCAGTGCTAGTGTGAGGGGGGGCTACGAGCAGTACTTC
CDR3 protein: CSASVRGGYEQYF

clone size: -
D gene: -
J gene: TRBJ2-2
V gene: TRBV6-5
CDR3 DNA: TGTGCCAGCAGTTCCCGGACAAGGAACACCGGGGAGCTGTTTTTT
CDR3 protein: CASSSRTRNTGELFF

clone size: -
D gene: TRBD2
J gene: TRBJ2-1
V gene: TRBV11-2
CDR3 DNA: TGTGCCAGCAGCCCCCAATCAGCGGGAGCCGGCAATGAGCAGTTCTTC
CDR3 protein: CASSPQSAGAGNEQFF

clone size: -
D gene: -
J gene: TRBJ2-2
V gene: TRBV19
CDR3 DNA: TGTGCCAGTAGTGCCAGGGGCACCGGGGAGCTGTTTTTT
CDR3 protein: CASSARGTGELFF

clone size: -
D gene: TRBD1
J gene: TRBJ1-1
V gene: TRBV30
CDR3 DNA: TGTGCCTGGAACTGGGACAGAATACCTTTTGAAGCTTTCTTT
CDR3 protein: CAWNWDRIPFEAFF

clone size: -
D gene: TRBD1
J gene: TRBJ2-2
V gene: TRBV5-1
CDR3 DNA: TGCGCCAGCTCCGGGACAGCGAACACCGGGGAGCTGTTTTTT
CDR3 protein: CASSGTANTGELFF

clone size: -
D gene: -
J gene: TRBJ2-7
V gene: TRBV20-1
CDR3 DNA: TGCAGTGTCCGCGCCGCCTACGAGCAGTACTTC
CDR3 protein: CSVRAAYEQYF

clone size: -
D gene: TRBD2
J gene: TRBJ2-1
V gene: TRBV7-9
CDR3 DNA: TGTGCCAGCAGCTTTAGCGGGGGGTACAATGAGCAGTTCTTC
CDR3 protein: CASSFSGGYNEQFF

clone size: -
D gene: -
J gene: TRBJ1-2
V gene: TRBV28
CDR3 DNA: TGTGCCAGCACCTTACGGGGATATGGCTACACCTTC
CDR3 protein: CASTLRGYGYTF

clone size: -
D gene: TRBD1
J gene: TRBJ1-1
V gene: TRBV18
CDR3 DNA: TGTGCCAGCTCACCAGACAGGGTAGTGCCTGAAGCTTTCTTT
CDR3 protein: CASSPDRVVPEAFF

clone size: -
D gene: -
J gene: TRBJ1-4
V gene: TRBV5-1
CDR3 DNA: TGCGCCAGCAGCTTATCCGGTTCGGTTAATGAAAAACTGTTTTTT
CDR3 protein: CASSLSGSVNEKLFF

clone size: -
D gene: TRBD2
J gene: TRBJ2-3
V gene: TRBV5-1
CDR3 DNA: TGCGCCAGCAGCTTGGTTAGCGGGAGTACAGATACGCAGTATTTT
CDR3 protein: CASSLVSGSTDTQYF

clone size: -
D gene: TRBD2
J gene: TRBJ2-7
V gene: TRBV24-1
CDR3 DNA: TGTGCCACCAGCCCCAGCGGGAGTTACGAGCAGTACTTC
CDR3 protein: CATSPSGSYEQYF

clone size: -
D gene: -
J gene: TRBJ2-1
V gene: TRBV5-1
CDR3 DNA: TGCGCCAGCAAGACATCGAGCGCATCCGGGGGTGAGCAGTTCTTC
CDR3 protein: CASKTSSASGGEQFF

clone size: -
D gene: -
J gene: TRBJ1-2
V gene: TRBV27
CDR3 DNA: TGTGCCAGCAGTTCCCTCCTCGAGTATGGCTACACCTTC
CDR3 protein: CASSSLLEYGYTF

clone size: -
D gene: -
J gene: TRBJ1-1
V gene: TRBV5-5
CDR3 DNA: TGTGCCAGCAGCTTCTTTGGGGGAGGGAACACTGAAGCTTTCTTT
CDR3 protein: CASSFFGGGNTEAFF

clone size: -
D gene: -
J gene: TRBJ2-6
V gene: TRBV5-4
CDR3 DNA: TGTGCCAGCAGCTTTCGGGGATACGGGGCCAACGTCCTGACTTTC
CDR3 protein: CASSFRGYGANVLTF

clone size: -
D gene: -
J gene: TRBJ1-1
V gene: TRBV7-6
CDR3 DNA: TGTGCCAGCAGCACCACACGGAACACTGAAGCTTTCTTT
CDR3 protein: CASSTTRNTEAFF

clone size: -
D gene: -
J gene: TRBJ1-5
V gene: TRBV10-2
CDR3 DNA: TGCGCCAGCAGCCCCGGACAGAGGGAATATCAGCCCCAGCATTTT
CDR3 protein: CASSPGQREYQPQHF

clone size: -
D gene: TRBD1
J gene: TRBJ1-2
V gene: TRBV30
CDR3 DNA: TGTGCCTGCTCGACAGGGGGGAACTATGGCTACACCTTC
CDR3 protein: CACSTGGNYGYTF

clone size: -
D gene: TRBD1
J gene: TRBJ1-2
V gene: TRBV7-9
CDR3 DNA: TGTGCCAGCAGCTTAAGACAGGGGGCTAACTATGGCTACACCTTC
CDR3 protein: CASSLRQGANYGYTF

clone size: -
D gene: TRBD1
J gene: TRBJ2-7
V gene: TRBV5-1
CDR3 DNA: TGCGCCAGCAGCTCACTCCAGGGGGTTCTTTACGAGCAGTACTTC
CDR3 protein: CASSSLQGVLYEQYF

clone size: -
D gene: -
J gene: TRBJ1-2
V gene: TRBV6-5
CDR3 DNA: TGTGCCAGCAGACAGGTGAATGGCTACACCTTC
CDR3 protein: CASRQVNGYTF

clone size: -
D gene: TRBD1
J gene: TRBJ2-5
V gene: TRBV7-9
CDR3 DNA: TGTGCCAGCAGCTTAGCCGGGACAGAACAAGAGACCCAGTACTTC
CDR3 protein: CASSLAGTEQETQYF

clone size: -
D gene: -
J gene: TRBJ2-1
V gene: TRBV7-9
CDR3 DNA: TGTGCCAGCAGGGGACTCGACAATGAGCAGTTCTTC
CDR3 protein: CASRGLDNEQFF

clone size: -
D gene: -
J gene: TRBJ1-2
V gene: TRBV19
CDR3 DNA: TGTGCCAGCGGTCGCCTCTATGGCTACACCTTC
CDR3 protein: CASGRLYGYTF

clone size: -
D gene: -
J gene: TRBJ1-2
V gene: TRBV5-1
CDR3 DNA: TGCGCCAGCAGCTCGACGACTACTACTAACTATGGCTACACCTTC
CDR3 protein: CASSSTTTTNYGYTF

clone size: -
D gene: -
J gene: TRBJ1-1
V gene: TRBV18
CDR3 DNA: TGTGCCAGCTCACCTAATCAGGGGCCGGAAGCTTTCTTT
CDR3 protein: CASSPNQGPEAFF

clone size: few
D gene: -
J gene: TRBJ1-1
V gene: TRBV9
CDR3 DNA: TGTGCCAGCAGCGTATCTTTGAACACTGAAGCTTTCTTT
CDR3 protein: CASSVSLNTEAFF

clone size: -
D gene: -
J gene: TRBJ1-1
V gene: TRBV12-3/TRBV12-4
CDR3 DNA: TGTGCCAGCAGTTTTGTGACACTGGAAGCTTTCTTT
CDR3 protein: CASSFVTLEAFF

clone size: once
D gene: TRBD2
J gene: TRBJ2-2
V gene: TRBV19
CDR3 DNA: TGTGCCAGTAGTACACCTAGCGGGAGGGGTACCGGGGAGCTGTTTTTT
CDR3 protein: CASSTPSGRGTGELFF

clone size: -
D gene: TRBD1
J gene: TRBJ1-2
V gene: TRBV19
CDR3 DNA: TGTGCCAGTAGTATAGGGACAGGACTGAACTATGGCTACACCTTC
CDR3 protein: CASSIGTGLNYGYTF

clone size: few
D gene: TRBD1
J gene: TRBJ1-4
V gene: TRBV5-1
CDR3 DNA: TGCGCCAGCAGCTACAGGACAGGCCCTAATGAAAAACTGTTTTTT
CDR3 protein: CASSYRTGPNEKLFF

clone size: -
D gene: TRBD2
J gene: TRBJ2-5
V gene: TRBV5-1
CDR3 DNA: TGCGCCAGCAGCCCAGCAGCGGGAGGAGGTAAAGAGACCCAGTACTTC
CDR3 protein: CASSPAAGGGKETQYF

clone size: -
D gene: -
J gene: TRBJ2-7
V gene: TRBV12-3/TRBV12-4
CDR3 DNA: TGTGCCAGCAGTTTTGGGACGGAGGGGGAGCAGTACTTC
CDR3 protein: CASSFGTEGEQYF

clone size: -
D gene: TRBD2
J gene: TRBJ2-1
V gene: TRBV3-1/TRBV3-2
CDR3 DNA: TGTGCCAGCAGCCAAGAAGCGGGAGTCGCTGAGCAGTTCTTC
CDR3 protein: CASSQEAGVAEQFF

clone size: -
D gene: TRBD1
J gene: TRBJ1-6
V gene: TRBV27
CDR3 DNA: TGTGCCAGCAGCTACTCGGGGACAGGGGATAATTCACCCCTCCACTTT
CDR3 protein: CASSYSGTGDNSPLHF

clone size: -
D gene: TRBD1
J gene: TRBJ1-2
V gene: TRBV19
CDR3 DNA: TGTGCCAGTAGTACCTTACAGGGGATCCCTAACTATGGCTACACCTTC
CDR3 protein: CASSTLQGIPNYGYTF